The entry below describes one TCR beta chain. Its specificity is not known. Repertoires were generated with immunoSEQ multiplex PCR, while TCRdb's copy carries only in-frame clones and drops some. The table has about 44,000 clones, around 96% seen once. These data belong to a study of T cells in tuberculosis. Overall study: The T cells targeted glucose monomycolate, a mycobacterial lipid, via CD1B. Study conclusions and caveats: Active tuberculosis TCR-alpha repertoires lay closer to GMM-specific TCRs than IGRA-negative controls, suggesting clonal expansion. Samples were chosen by availability of cryopreserved specimens.

V lost 5 bases and J lost 6, with 17 bases in between. CDR1 is GTSNPN, CDR2 SVGIG, per germline (reference sequence). This CDR3 is 13 amino acids long. Adolescents were screened for latent TB by skin test and IGRA. Source material: PBMCs. The sequence came from a donor aged 5 to 30 with latent tuberculosis or without tuberculosis infection. The chain couples TRBV30 to TRBJ2-7, with TRBD1 as a possible D gene (6 bases). The CDR3 bases are TGTGCCTGGGATTTTCTACAGGGCGGCGAGCAGTACTTC. Residues: CAWDFLQGGEQYF.